This TCR beta chain appears in the sequencing data of a study of cytomegalovirus exposure and HLA in healthy donors. Notes on this clone: Antigen: not known.

Donors in the study were healthy people who gave bone marrow. Amplification used 60 Vbeta primers and 13 Jbeta primers. Assay: immunoSEQ multiplex PCR; the TCRdb copy retains only in-frame clones and omits some. The sample contains 250,000 to 350,000 clones, roughly 89% of which appear only once. Study-wide results and caveats: TCR sequences were mostly rare, though some public TCRs occurred in many donors. A later analysis reportedly found that, within productive TCRs, an Asian-associated ancestry cluster had fewer N-insertions than the mean observed across the approximately 700 donors.

The source material was PBMCs. This TCR was sampled from a man in his forties or fifties in good health and CMV-seropositive.

CDR3 in amino acids: CASRPVGGISYGYTF. The CDR3 nucleotides read TGTGCCAGTCGCCCGGTAGGAGGGATAAGCTATGGCTACACCTTC. The V gene is TRBV19, the J gene TRBJ1-2; no firm D call. The CDR3 is 15 residues long. The germline V gene has CDR1 LNHDA and CDR2 SQIVND (reference sequence). V shed 8 bases and J shed 4 bases, with 20 bases lying between them.